This TCR beta chain emerged from a study of blood T cell repertoires in COVID-19. V lost 3 bases and J lost 7, with 15 bases in between. The V gene's germline CDR1 is LGHDT and CDR2 YNNKEL (reference sequence). The CDR3 totals 14 residues. Sequencing used immunoSEQ multiplex PCR; TCRdb keeps in-frame clones, though not all of them. The table records about 26,000 clones, about 94% of them present only once. The origin of this receptor is a human donor with active COVID-19. The donor label of this sample is uncertain. This sequence joins TRBV3-1 (or the pseudogene TRBV3-2) and TRBJ1-2; D perhaps matches TRBD1 (6 bases). The sequencing sample was made of peripheral blood. Here the CDR3 reads CASSHPTGYAGYTF. CDR3 nucleotides: TGTGCCAGCAGCCACCCTACAGGGTATGCTGGCTACACCTTC.